This TCR beta chain derives from a study of Ad26.COV2.S vaccination and SARS-CoV-2 variants. Study at large: The donor participated in the COV1001 trial, in its Ad26.COV2.S arm.

Notes on the study in general: An underestimation of total T cell responses may have resulted from the TCR breadth and depth analyses.

The germline V gene has CDR1 SGHRS and CDR2 YFSETQ. The V end was cut by 5 bases, the J end by 1 base, with 13 bases between. The length of the CDR3 is 14 residues. Sequencing was performed with immunoSEQ multiplex PCR; in TCRdb, only in-frame clones are kept and a portion is missing. The sample gives about 680,000 clones, 89% of which show up once; nearly 1.5% is in the top ten. This clone came up a few times. Its matching antigen is unknown. Treatment described: some 19 received Ad26.COV2.S at low or high dose, single or two shots; about five received placebo; per-sample allocation not given. Day 63 after the first vaccine or placebo injection was the time point for sampling. Adults aged 18-55 years in Boston included the donor. Built on an Ad26 vector, the vaccine expressed Wuhan-strain SARS-CoV-2 spike.

This TCR derives from a person aged 18-65 years who received the Ad26.COV2.S COVID-19 vaccine or a placebo. Specimen: peripheral blood, collected in a trial of Ad26.COV2.S vaccine versus placebo. This rearrangement joins TRBV5-1 to TRBJ2-7; weak D call: TRBD1 (6 bases). CDR3 region: CASRPQGSSYEQYF. The CDR3 DNA reads TGCGCCAGCAGACCACAGGGAAGTTCCTACGAGCAGTACTTC.